This is a list of T cell receptor beta chains from one sample in a study of cytomegalovirus exposure and HLA in healthy donors. Measured with immunoSEQ multiplex PCR; TCRdb has only the in-frame clones, and not every one. This sample carries 130,000 to 150,000 clones, roughly 80% of them seen once, and the ten largest clones take less than 4%. The material sequenced was PBMCs. The receptors here all came from a male donor in good health and CMV-seronegative. The CDR3 runs from the conserved cysteine through the conserved F or W. The D gene is left open where the match is weak. Clone size is stated in some rows and not others, as once, few, many or a class when expanded.

TRBJ2-3 | TRBV18 | NA | TRBD2 | TGTGCCAGCTCACCATTAGCGGGAGTAACAGATACGCAGTATTTT | CASSPLAGVTDTQYF
TRBJ1-2 | TRBV28 | NA | NA | TGTGCCAGCAGCTCAGACAGTTACTATGGCTACACCTTC | CASSSDSYYGYTF
TRBJ2-2 | TRBV29-1 | NA | NA | TGTGGGACAAGAGGAATGGCCGGGGAGCTGTTTTTT | CGTRGMAGELFF
TRBJ2-7 | TRBV7-9 | NA | NA | TGTGCCAGCAGCCAGAGCCCGGGCTCCTACGAGCAGTACTTC | CASSQSPGSYEQYF
TRBJ2-3 | TRBV4-1 | few | TRBD2 | TGCGCCAGCAGCCCAGGACTAGCGGGGTACACAGATACGCAGTATTTT | CASSPGLAGYTDTQYF
TRBJ1-4 | TRBV29-1 | NA | NA | TGCAGCGTTGGAACAGGGCCTCCTGTCAAACTGTTTTTT | CSVGTGPPVKLFF
TRBJ1-1 | TRBV30 | NA | NA | TGTGCCTGGGGACAGAGACTAATGAACACTGAAGCTTTCTTT | CAWGQRLMNTEAFF
TRBJ2-7 | TRBV27 | once | TRBD1 | TGTGCCACACGGGACAGCTCCTACGAGCAGTACTTC | CATRDSSYEQYF
TRBJ2-2 | TRBV7-3 | few | TRBD1 | TGTGCCAGCAGCTTCGGGACAGGGTTAAGCGGGGAGCTGTTTTTT | CASSFGTGLSGELFF
TRBJ1-1 | TRBV6-5 | NA | NA | TGTGCCAGCAGTAACCAGCAGGGCACTGAAGCTTTCTTT | CASSNQQGTEAFF
TRBJ2-7 | TRBV2 | once | TRBD1 | TGTGCCAGCATACAGGGGGCGCGGGAGCAGTACTTC | CASIQGAREQYF
TRBJ2-7 | TRBV19 | NA | TRBD1 | TGTGCCAGCGCCCAACAGGGGCCCTCCTACGAGCAGTACTTC | CASAQQGPSYEQYF
TRBJ2-3 | TRBV5-6 | NA | TRBD2 | TGTGCCAGCAGCTTACAACCGGGACTAGGAGGTACAGATACGCAGTATTTT | CASSLQPGLGGTDTQYF
TRBJ1-2 | TRBV7-8 | NA | TRBD1 | TGTGCCAGCAGCCCCTGGACAGGGGGCGGCTACACCTTC | CASSPWTGGGYTF
TRBJ2-7 | TRBV7-9 | NA | TRBD1 | TGTTCCAGCAGTCCGGTGGGACAGACCCTTTCCTACGAGCAGTACTTC | CSSSPVGQTLSYEQYF
TRBJ2-1 | TRBV13 | NA | TRBD2 | TGTGCCAGCAGCTTACGACTAGCGGGATATAATGAGCAGTTCTTC | CASSLRLAGYNEQFF
TRBJ2-7 | TRBV28 | once | NA | TGTGCCAGCAGTTTAATACAGAGCTCCTACGAGCAGTACTTC | CASSLIQSSYEQYF
TRBJ2-7 | TRBV6-4 | NA | TRBD2 | TGTGCCAGCAGTGACCAAGGGACTAGCGCTCAAAATTACTACGAGCAGTACTTC | CASSDQGTSAQNYYEQYF
TRBJ1-4 | TRBV9 | NA | NA | TGTGCCAGCAGCGAGGGGTCATATAAAGGGAAACTGTTTTTT | CASSEGSYKGKLFF
TRBJ2-7 | TRBV6-5 | NA | TRBD1 | TGTGCCAGCAGTCAGGGGGTGCTAGGTTGGGAGCAGTACTTC | CASSQGVLGWEQYF
TRBJ2-1 | TRBV6-5 | NA | TRBD1 | TGTGCCAGCAGTTGGTTCTCAGGGGGCGGTGAGCAGTTCTTC | CASSWFSGGGEQFF
TRBJ1-2 | TRBV11-2 | NA | TRBD1 | TGTGCCAGCAGCTTGGGACAGGGGTCTGGCTACACCTTC | CASSLGQGSGYTF
TRBJ2-5 | TRBV18 | NA | NA | TGTGCCAGCTCACCACCGGCAGGGTACCAAGAGACCCAGTACTTC | CASSPPAGYQETQYF
TRBJ2-7 | TRBV7-6 | NA | TRBD2 | TGTGCCAGCAGTCCCGGGGGGTCCTACGAGCAGTACTTC | CASSPGGSYEQYF
TRBJ2-3 | TRBV6-1 | NA | NA | TGTGCCAGCAGTGATTTAGGCGGACAGGGTTGGGGGGGACCGCATTTTTTT | CASSDLGGQGWGGPHFF
TRBJ2-1 | TRBV7-3 | NA | TRBD2 | TGTGCCAGCAGCCTCGGACTAGCGGCTGGCGATGAGCAGTTCTTC | CASSLGLAAGDEQFF
TRBJ1-4 | TRBV4-2 | NA | NA | TGTGCCAGCAGCCAATTTGGGCCGGGGACACGGGATGAAAAACTGTTTTTT | CASSQFGPGTRDEKLFF
TRBJ2-7 | TRBV7-8 | NA | NA | TGTGCCAGCAGCTTAGCGGCAGGAACCTACGAGCAGTACTTC | CASSLAAGTYEQYF
TRBJ1-6 | TRBV27 | NA | NA | TGTGCCAGCAGGACCCGGGTTGGCTCCTATAATTCACCCCTCCACTTT | CASRTRVGSYNSPLHF
TRBJ2-7 | TRBV7-8 | NA | NA | TGTGCCAGCACCCCGTCGAGGGTTATCCACGAGCAGTACTTC | CASTPSRVIHEQYF
TRBJ2-7 | TRBV5-1 | NA | NA | TGCGCCAGCAGCTTGTCGGAGGGGCCCCCCTACGAGCAGTACTTC | CASSLSEGPPYEQYF
TRBJ2-2 | TRBV7-9 | once | NA | TGTGCCAGCAGCTTAGGGGGGCCGATCACCGGGGAGCTGTTTTTT | CASSLGGPITGELFF
TRBJ1-1 | TRBV4-1 | NA | NA | TGCGCCAGCAGCCACGGAACGAGGGTGACTGAAGCTTTCTTT | CASSHGTRVTEAFF
TRBJ1-3 | TRBV5-8 | NA | NA | TGTGCCAGCAGCTGGCAGATACCGCGGGGAAACACCATATATTTT | CASSWQIPRGNTIYF
TRBJ2-4 | TRBV30 | NA | TRBD2 | TGTGCCTGGAGTCCGCGAAAGGTGCGGGGACTAGCGGTAGCCAAAAACATTCAGTACTTC | CAWSPRKVRGLAVAKNIQYF
TRBJ2-2 | TRBV27 | NA | TRBD2 | TGTGCCAGCAGTGCACTAGCGGGAGTTATCACCGGGGAGCTGTTTTTT | CASSALAGVITGELFF
TRBJ1-1 | TRBV9 | NA | NA | TGTGCCAGCAGCGTAGATTTGACAGGTGGAACTGAAGCTTTCTTT | CASSVDLTGGTEAFF
TRBJ2-7 | TRBV6-1 | NA | TRBD1 | TGTGCCAGCAGTGGAGGGGCAGGGGGCGTTAAGCAGTACTTC | CASSGGAGGVKQYF
TRBJ1-1 | TRBV4-3 | NA | NA | TGCGCCAGCAGCCGTGGGGCTACTACTGAAGCTTTCTTT | CASSRGATTEAFF
TRBJ2-7 | TRBV5-4 | few | NA | TGTGCCAGCAGCTCCAGGGTCAACCACTCCTACGAGCAGTACTTC | CASSSRVNHSYEQYF
TRBJ2-2 | TRBV7-9 | NA | NA | TGTGCCAGCAGCTTATGGCCCGGGGAGCTGTTTTTT | CASSLWPGELFF
TRBJ1-5 | TRBV4-2 | few | NA | TGTGCCAGCAGCCAAGAGGCGGGGGCCAGCAATCAGCCCCAGCATTTT | CASSQEAGASNQPQHF
TRBJ2-1 | TRBV12-5 | NA | NA | TGTGCTAGTGGTTTCCCGACTACCCTGTCCTACAATGAGCAGTTCTTC | CASGFPTTLSYNEQFF
TRBJ1-1 | TRBV6-1 | NA | NA | TGTGCCAGCAGTCCCAGACAGGTTTCAACTGAAGCTTTCTTT | CASSPRQVSTEAFF
TRBJ1-2 | TRBV29-1 | NA | TRBD1 | TGCAGCGTTGAAGTGGGACAGGGACCTCTTGTCTGTGGCTACACCTTC | CSVEVGQGPLVCGYTF